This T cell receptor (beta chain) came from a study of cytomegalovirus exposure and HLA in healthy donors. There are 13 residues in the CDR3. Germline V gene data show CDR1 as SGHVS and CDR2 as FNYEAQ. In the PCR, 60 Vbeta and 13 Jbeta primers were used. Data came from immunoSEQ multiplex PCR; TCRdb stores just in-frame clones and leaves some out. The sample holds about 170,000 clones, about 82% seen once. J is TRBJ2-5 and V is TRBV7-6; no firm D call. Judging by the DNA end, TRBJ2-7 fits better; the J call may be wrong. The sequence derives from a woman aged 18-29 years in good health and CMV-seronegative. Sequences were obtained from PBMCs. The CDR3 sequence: CASSLGQNYEQYF. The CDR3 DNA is TGTGCCAGCAGCTTAGGTCAGAACTACGAGCAGTACTTC.